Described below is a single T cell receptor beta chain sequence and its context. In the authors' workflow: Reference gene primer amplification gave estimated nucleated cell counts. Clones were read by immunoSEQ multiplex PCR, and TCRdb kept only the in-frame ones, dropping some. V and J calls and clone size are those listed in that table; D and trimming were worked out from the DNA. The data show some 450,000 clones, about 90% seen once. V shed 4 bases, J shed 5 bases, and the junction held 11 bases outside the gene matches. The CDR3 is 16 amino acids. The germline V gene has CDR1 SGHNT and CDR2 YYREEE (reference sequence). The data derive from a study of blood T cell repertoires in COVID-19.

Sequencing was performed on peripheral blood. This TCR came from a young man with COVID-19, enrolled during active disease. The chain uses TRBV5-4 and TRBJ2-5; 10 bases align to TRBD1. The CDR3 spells CASSRDRGRPGETQYF. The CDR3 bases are TGTGCCAGCAGCCGAGACAGGGGGCGACCGGGGGAGACCCAGTACTTC.